This TCR beta chain emerged from a study of T cells in women clearing cervical HPV infection. The overall study: Case blood was drawn when the lesion was first found; control blood after infection became undetectable. For cases, blood was sampled a median about 140 days after lesion detection, interquartile range roughly 80 to 200 days.

Produced via immunoSEQ multiplex PCR; TCRdb's table is partial and in-frame only. The table lists approximately 44,000 clones. Details on this clone: The CDR3 extends 3 residues past the end of the read, so its final part is completed from the germline J gene.

The CDR3 totals 14 residues. The germline V gene encodes CDR1 GTSNPN and CDR2 SVGIG (reference sequence). V lost 0 bases and J 6 bases, leaving 11 bases between the germline ends. This chain uses TRBV30 with TRBJ1-4; a possible D gene is TRBD1 (5 bases). The sequencing input was blood buffy coat. The receptor's source is a woman aged 18-69 years with a cervical HPV16 infection that either progressed to CIN3+ or cleared (not recorded which). The sequenced part of the CDR3 DNA is TGTGCCTGGAGTGTATCAGGGAGTCATGAAAAA. Protein: CAWSVSGSHEK. The CDR3 in its entirety is CAWSVSGSHEKLFF.